The 26 T cell receptor beta chains below were found in one sample sequenced in a study of cytomegalovirus exposure and HLA in healthy donors. PCR primers comprised 60 Vbeta and 13 Jbeta primers. Generated by immunoSEQ multiplex PCR, the TCRdb table keeps only in-frame clones and is missing some. The sample yields about 200,000 clones, 70% to 90% seen once. The sequenced material came from PBMCs. Receptors originate from a woman in her 30s in good health and CMV-seronegative.

The V call is TRBV2, the J call TRBJ2-5; D not certain. The closer fit of TRBJ2-7 to the DNA end suggests the J call may be wrong. In germline, CDR1 is SNHLY, CDR2 FYNNEI. The CDR3 spans 11 residues. The CDR3 here is CASSGLGEQYF. DNA of the CDR3: TGTGCCAGCAGTGGATTGGGCGAGCAGTACTTC.

V and J are TRBV2 and TRBJ1-2; 9 bases agree with TRBD1. CDR1 is SNHLY and CDR2 is FYNNEI in the germline V gene. The ends lost 4 bases at V and 8 bases at J; junction bases unmatched: 2. This CDR3 contains 12 residues. The CDR3 here is CASSADRGGYTF. DNA for the CDR3: TGTGCCAGCAGTGCGGACAGGGGCGGCTACACCTTC. The full variable domain, completed using reference TRBV2 and TRBJ1-2, is EPEVTQTPSHQVTQMGQEVILRCVPISNHLYFYWYRQILGQKVEFLVSFYNNEISEKSEIFDDQFSVERPDGSNFTLKIRSTKLEDSAMYFCASSADRGGYTFGSGTRLTVV.

This chain joins TRBV18 and TRBJ2-7; D gene uncertain. The V gene's germline CDR1 is KGHSH and CDR2 LQKENI. V was shortened by 2 bases and J by 6 bases, with 8 bases between the two germline ends. This CDR3 spans 12 amino acids. The CDR3 is CASSPRRSEQYF. CDR3 bases: TGTGCCAGCTCACCAAGACGGAGCGAGCAGTACTTC.

The chain employs TRBV7-9 and TRBJ1-2, with TRBD1 matching 7 bases. The CDR3 spans 12 residues. V shed 8 bases and J 7 bases; nucleotides not matched to a gene: 7. Per the germline V gene, CDR1 is SEHNR and CDR2 is FQNEAQ (reference sequence). The CDR3 here is CASGGDSGGYTF. The CDR3 nucleotides read TGTGCCAGCGGTGGGGACAGCGGTGGCTACACCTTC.

This chain links TRBV2 with TRBJ2-5; D gene uncertain. The assigned J gene may be wrong: the sequence end matches TRBJ2-7 better. Germline lookup yields CDR1 SNHLY and CDR2 FYNNEI. The CDR3 is 14 residues long. CDR3 bases: TGTGCCAGCAGTGAAGCACGAACGCCCTACGAGCAGTACTTC. Protein sequence: CASSEARTPYEQYF.

V is TRBV5-1 and J is TRBJ2-3; maybe TRBD1 (6 bases). The CDR3 extends over 15 amino acids. V was pared by 0 bases and J by 2 bases, with 10 bases between. The germline V gene encodes CDR1 SGHRS and CDR2 YFSETQ. Written as DNA, the CDR3 is TGCGCCAGCAGCTTGGTTGGGGGCCACACAGATACGCAGTATTTT. It codes for CASSLVGGHTDTQYF.

The CDR3 region is CASSLDGTGELFF. Here the CDR3 DNA reads TGTGCCAGCAGCTTAGACGGCACCGGGGAGCTGTTTTTT. The chain employs TRBV7-9 and TRBJ2-2, with D unresolved. The CDR3 is made up of 13 amino acids. Trimming took off 1 base at V and 4 bases at J, with 4 bases between the two ends. Germline V gives CDR1 SEHNR, CDR2 FQNEAQ (reference sequence).

The rearrangement uses TRBV19 and TRBJ1-2; no clear D. The CDR3 has 13 amino acids. Per the germline V gene, CDR1 is LNHDA and CDR2 is SQIVND (reference sequence). Trimming took 2 bases from V and 7 from J, leaving 11 bases between them. The CDR3 bases are TGTGCCAGTAGTATATCATCGGTTTCTGGCTACACCTTC. This translates into CASSISSVSGYTF.

This sequence joins TRBV6-5 and TRBJ2-5; tentatively, D is TRBD1 (6 bases). TRBJ2-7 matches the DNA end more closely, so the J call is doubtful. This CDR3 is 14 amino acids long. CDR1 is MNHEY, CDR2 SVGAGI, per germline. The CDR3 protein is CASSYLQGPYEQYF. The CDR3 nucleotides are TGTGCCAGCAGTTACCTCCAGGGGCCCTACGAGCAGTACTTC.

This clone turned up a few times. The rearrangement links TRBV6-1 to TRBJ2-2; D unclear. This CDR3 is 10 amino acids long. V lost 6 bases and J lost 8, with 4 bases in between. Germline lookup yields CDR1 MNHNS and CDR2 SASEGT. CDR3 DNA sequence: TGTGCCAGCAGCGTAGGGGAGCTGTTTTTT. Translation gives CASSVGELFF.

The chain uses TRBV9 and TRBJ2-3; 8 nucleotides match TRBD2. CDR1 is SGDLS, CDR2 YYNGEE, per germline. J gave up 3 bases and V 0 bases, and 6 bases lay outside the gene matches. The CDR3 covers 16 residues. This CDR3 is CASSVGVAGLTDTQYF. CDR3 DNA sequence: TGTGCCAGCAGCGTAGGCGTAGCGGGGTTGACAGATACGCAGTATTTT.

This clone was seen only a few times. The V call is TRBV4-1, the J call TRBJ1-2, with 9 bases that match TRBD1. The CDR3 runs 15 residues. Germline V gene data show CDR1 as MGHRA and CDR2 as YSYEKL. The V and J ends lost 8 bases and 2 bases, in that order; junction bases with no gene match: 9. CDR3 region: CASGRGQGGNYGYTF. DNA of the CDR3: TGCGCCAGCGGCCGGGGACAGGGCGGAAACTATGGCTACACCTTC.

The gene calls are TRBV7-9 and TRBJ2-3; TRBD2 aligns across 10 bases. V dropped 1 base and J dropped 4; count of bases not matched to a gene: 5. The V gene's germline CDR1 is SEHNR and CDR2 FQNEAQ (reference sequence). The CDR3 has 16 amino acids. CDR3 protein: CASSLVLAGVPDTQYF. In DNA form, the CDR3 reads TGTGCCAGCAGCTTAGTTCTAGCGGGAGTTCCAGATACGCAGTATTTT.

The chain combines TRBV19 with TRBJ2-1, with 9 bases identical to TRBD1. This CDR3 region has 19 residues. V dropped 10 bases and J dropped 2; count of bases not matched to a gene: 21. The germline CDR1 and CDR2 sequences are LNHDA and SQIVND (reference sequence). Here the CDR3 DNA reads TGTGCCACCCTCACCAGGGGGACAGGGATTTGTTATCCCTACAATGAGCAGTTCTTC. Protein product: CATLTRGTGICYPYNEQFF.

This chain connects TRBV5-6 to TRBJ2-1, with D maybe TRBD1 (6 bases). Trimming took off 4 bases at V and 14 bases at J, with 19 bases between the two ends. This CDR3 comprises 13 residues. CDR1 and CDR2 from the germline V gene are SGHDT and YYEEEE. CDR3 amino acids: CASSRNLRGEKFF. The CDR3, as DNA: TGTGCCAGCAGCCGGAATCTCAGGGGAGAGAAGTTCTTC.

The chain uses TRBV2 and TRBJ2-7; D remains ambiguous. This CDR3 spans 12 amino acids. Trimming stripped 7 bases from V and 1 base from J, with 8 bases between. CDR1 SNHLY and CDR2 FYNNEI come from the germline V gene. CDR3 sequence: CASMVRSYEQYF. In nucleotides, the CDR3 is TGTGCCAGCATGGTCAGGTCCTACGAGCAGTACTTC.

V gene TRBV11-1 combines with J gene TRBJ2-1, with 7 bases matching TRBD1. V gave up 3 bases and J gave up 4 bases; unmatched junction bases: 6. The CDR3 runs to 15 residues. Germline values: CDR1 SGHAT, CDR2 FQDESV (reference sequence). The CDR3 region has the DNA TGTGCCAGCAGCTTCCGGGACAGACAATACAATGAGCAGTTCTTC. This gives the protein CASSFRDRQYNEQFF. Supplemented by reference TRBV11-1 and TRBJ2-1, the full variable domain reads EAEVAQSPRYKITEKSQAVAFWCDPISGHATLYWYRQILGQGPELLVQFQDESVVDDSQLPKDRFSAERLKGVDSTLKIQPAELGDSAMYLCASSFRDRQYNEQFFGPGTRLTVL.

The CDR3 nucleotides are TGTGCCACTCGATTTAATAGCGGGAGGGGTGACACCGGGGAGCTGTTTTTT. Protein product: CATRFNSGRGDTGELFF. The chain links TRBV19 to TRBJ2-2; 11 nucleotides align to TRBD2. The CDR3 has 17 amino acids. After removal of 10 bases from V and 3 bases from J, the junction contained 13 bases not matched to a gene. Per germline, CDR1 LNHDA and CDR2 SQIVND (reference sequence). Full variable domain (outside the CDR3, taken from reference TRBV19 and TRBJ2-2): DGGITQSPKYLFRKEGQNVTLSCEQNLNHDAMYWYRQDPGQGLRLIYYSQIVNDFQKGDIAEGYSVSREKKESFPLTVTSAQKNPTAFYLCATRFNSGRGDTGELFFGEGSRLTVL.

The chain combines TRBV7-2 with TRBJ2-7, with 11 bases matching TRBD2. Germline CDR1 reads SGHTA; CDR2 reads FQGNSA. V was pared by 1 base and J by 3 bases, with 5 bases of the junction left unmatched. This CDR3 comprises 16 residues. The CDR3 DNA sequence: TGTGCCAGCAGCTTAGGTACTAGCGGGAGATACTACGAGCAGTACTTC. This encodes CASSLGTSGRYYEQYF.

This clone was seen a few times. This chain connects TRBV6-1 to TRBJ2-1; D gene unclear. This CDR3 spans 15 amino acids. V gave up 1 base and J gave up 6 bases, with 13 bases separating them. Germline CDR1 and CDR2: MNHNS and SASEGT. This CDR3 is CASSEGSAIGNEQFF. CDR3 DNA: TGTGCCAGCAGTGAAGGCAGTGCCATTGGCAATGAGCAGTTCTTC.

This clone has a handful of counts. This chain connects TRBV13 to TRBJ2-3, with a tentative D call TRBD2 (5 bases). The CDR3 extends over 14 amino acids. V dropped 1 base and J dropped 9 bases, with 14 bases sitting between them. Germline loops: CDR1 PRHDT, CDR2 FYEKMQ (reference sequence). The CDR3 loop reads CASSLVVSRGTQYF. CDR3 nucleotide sequence: TGTGCCAGCAGCTTAGTAGTGTCCCGGGGAACGCAGTATTTT.

The J gene is TRBJ1-3, the V gene TRBV10-3; no reliable D call. Germline V lookup: CDR1 ENHRY, CDR2 SYGVKD. CDR3 size: 17 residues. Trimming took 3 bases from V and 3 from J, leaving 18 bases between them. In DNA, the CDR3 is TGTGCCATCAGTGACCTGGGAGGGTCGGATCGTGGAAACACCATATATTTT. Translated, it gives CAISDLGGSDRGNTIYF.

The genes are TRBV5-1 and TRBJ2-3; a weak D match, TRBD1 (6 bases). This CDR3 has 13 residues. Germline CDR1 reads SGHRS; CDR2 reads YFSETQ. V was shortened by 5 bases and J by 0 bases, with 7 bases between the two germline ends. The CDR3 DNA reads TGCGCCAGCAGAGGGACAAGCACAGATACGCAGTATTTT. Protein sequence: CASRGTSTDTQYF.

This chain joins TRBV2 and TRBJ2-1; 9 bases align to TRBD2. The CDR3 spans 16 residues. Germline CDR1 and CDR2: SNHLY and FYNNEI. V trimming: 2 bases; J trimming: 1 base; junction bases outside the gene matches: 3. The DNA of the CDR3 is TGTGCCAGCAGTGAATCTAGCGGGGATTCCTACAATGAGCAGTTCTTC. Its protein is CASSESSGDSYNEQFF.

V is TRBV6-5 and J is TRBJ2-1, with a weak D call TRBD1 (5 bases). The CDR3 has 14 amino acids. Germline V gene data show CDR1 as MNHEY and CDR2 as SVGAGI. V shed 5 bases and J shed 10 bases, with 18 bases lying between them. DNA of the CDR3: TGTGCCAGCAGTCACCCCGGACAATTAGGAGAGCAGTTCTTC. Protein product: CASSHPGQLGEQFF.

V is TRBV10-3 and J is TRBJ1-1; D unclear. V was pared by 10 bases and J by 1 base, with 10 bases between. There are 12 residues in the CDR3. Germline CDR1 is ENHRY and CDR2 is SYGVKD. This CDR3 is CATVSGNTEAFF. Here the CDR3 DNA reads TGTGCCACCGTCTCCGGGAACACTGAAGCTTTCTTT.